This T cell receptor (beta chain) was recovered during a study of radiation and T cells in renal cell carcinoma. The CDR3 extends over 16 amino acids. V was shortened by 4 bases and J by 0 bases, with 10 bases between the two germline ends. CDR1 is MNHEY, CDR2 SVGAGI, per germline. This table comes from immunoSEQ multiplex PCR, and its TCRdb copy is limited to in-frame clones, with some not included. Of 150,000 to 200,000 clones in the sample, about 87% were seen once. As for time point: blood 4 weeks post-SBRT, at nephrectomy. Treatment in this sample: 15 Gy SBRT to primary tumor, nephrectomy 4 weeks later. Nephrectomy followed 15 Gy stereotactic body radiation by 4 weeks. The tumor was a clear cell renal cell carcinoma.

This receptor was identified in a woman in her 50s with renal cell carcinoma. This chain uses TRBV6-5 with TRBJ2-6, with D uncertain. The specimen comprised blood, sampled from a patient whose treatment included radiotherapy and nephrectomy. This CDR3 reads CASSSRRSSGANVLTF. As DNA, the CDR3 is TGTGCCAGCAGTTCTCGCCGGAGCTCTGGGGCCAACGTCCTGACTTTC.